Listed below are T cell receptor beta chains from one sample, sequenced in a study of blood T cells in healthy people across ages. Via MiXCR, TCRdb re-called the 5' RACE reads, giving one row per CDR3 protein. The sample lists over a million distinct CDR3 sequences; about 25% were seen once. The same data also went into a second study, on T cells of mothers and their children.

Sequencing used blood. These receptors came from a girl aged 2 to 10 in good health. The CDR3 runs from the conserved cysteine through the conserved F or W. A D gene is named only where the DNA matches it firmly. Clone size is not always given. Where it is, it says once, few, many or a class for expanded clones.

DNA | CDR3 | V | D | J | size
TGCAGTGCCTCCGGACGGGGGGGGACTGAAGCTTTCTTT | CSASGRGGTEAFF | TRBV20-1 | - | TRBJ1-1 | -
TGTGCCAGCAGCATATCCACCCCGGGACTAGCGGACTACGAGCAGTACTTC | CASSISTPGLADYEQYF | TRBV4-2 | TRBD2 | TRBJ2-7 | -
TGTGCCAGCCACGTAAGGGGGCCGGGCACAGATACGCAGTATTTT | CASHVRGPGTDTQYF | TRBV6-5 | TRBD1 | TRBJ2-3 | -
TGCGCCAGCAGCTGGGGAACCCTCTACGAGCAGTACTTC | CASSWGTLYEQYF | TRBV5-1 | - | TRBJ2-7 | -
TGCGCCAGCAGCCAAGATGGGGGACAGTCGAGCTCCTACGAGCAGTACTTC | CASSQDGGQSSSYEQYF | TRBV4-3 | TRBD1 | TRBJ2-7 | many
TGCAGTGCTAGGAGCCAGGGGGCAGGTCAAGAGACCCAGTACTTC | CSARSQGAGQETQYF | TRBV20-1 | TRBD1 | TRBJ2-5 | -
TGTGCCAGCGCTCCAGAGGGACAGATTGACTACGAGCAGTACTTC | CASAPEGQIDYEQYF | TRBV27 | TRBD1 | TRBJ2-7 | -
TGTGCCAGCAGCCAGGGTGGCTATGGCTACACCTTC | CASSQGGYGYTF | TRBV3-1 | - | TRBJ1-2 | many
TGTGCCAGCAGCGTAGGAGAGTACTTGAATGTAGAAAAACTGTTTTTT | CASSVGEYLNVEKLFF | TRBV9 | - | TRBJ1-4 | few
TGTGCCAGCAGTCTCCCGACATTCGCTGCCTATGGCTACACCTTC | CASSLPTFAAYGYTF | TRBV12-3/TRBV12-4 | - | TRBJ1-2 | -
TGTGCCAGCAGCTTGACAGGGTACTCGTCCTCCTACTTC | CASSLTGYSSSYF | TRBV7-2 | TRBD1 | TRBJ2-5 | -
TGTGCCACCAGTGGCCCCGACAGCTCCTACGAGCAGTACTTC | CATSGPDSSYEQYF | TRBV24-1 | - | TRBJ2-7 | -
TGCAGCGTTGAGGTAGCGGACCACCAAGAGACCCAGTACTTC | CSVEVADHQETQYF | TRBV29-1 | - | TRBJ2-5 | few
TGCAGCGTGGGACCGAGCTCCTACGAGCAGTACTTC | CSVGPSSYEQYF | TRBV29-1 | - | TRBJ2-7 | few
TGTGCCAGCAGCCCAGATCCGGGACTAGCTGTCTACGAGCAGTACTTC | CASSPDPGLAVYEQYF | TRBV7-6 | TRBD2 | TRBJ2-7 | -
TGTGCCAGCATCGAGCGGCACCCTATTTCCAATGAGCAGTTCTTC | CASIERHPISNEQFF | TRBV2 | - | TRBJ2-1 | -
TGCGCCAGCAGCCAAGAGCGGGAGGGCGACTACGAGCAGTACTTC | CASSQEREGDYEQYF | TRBV4-1 | TRBD2 | TRBJ2-7 | few
TGTGCCAGCAATCTTCACGCGGGACGGTTGCCCTACGAGCAGTACTTC | CASNLHAGRLPYEQYF | TRBV28 | - | TRBJ2-7 | -
TGTGCCAGCAGCCCCTCGGACAGGTGGAATGGCTACACCTTC | CASSPSDRWNGYTF | TRBV7-9 | TRBD1 | TRBJ1-2 | few
TGCAGTCGTGCTCCGGGACAGGGGTTTGGCTACACCTTC | CSRAPGQGFGYTF | TRBV20-1 | TRBD1 | TRBJ1-2 | few
TGTGCCAGCAGCCCCTCCCTCTTAAATTCACCCCTCCACTTT | CASSPSLLNSPLHF | TRBV7-9 | - | TRBJ1-6 | few
TGTGCCAGCAGCCAAGGGGTCCTAGCGGGGGGGCATGAGCAGTTCTTC | CASSQGVLAGGHEQFF | TRBV4-2 | TRBD2 | TRBJ2-1 | few
TGCGCCAGCAGCCAAGACCCTAGGCCCCCCGATGGTGAGCAGTTCTTC | CASSQDPRPPDGEQFF | TRBV4-3 | - | TRBJ2-1 | -
TGCAGCGTCGTCTCGGGGGGAGGGTATACCAATGAGCAGTTCTTC | CSVVSGGGYTNEQFF | TRBV29-1 | TRBD2 | TRBJ2-1 | -
TGTGCCAGCAGCCGGCCCGGGACGCAGTATTTT | CASSRPGTQYF | TRBV7-9 | - | TRBJ2-3 | few
TGTGCCAGCAGCACCGGGGGGACAGGGACAGAGACCCAGTACTTC | CASSTGGTGTETQYF | TRBV9 | TRBD1 | TRBJ2-5 | few
TGTGCCAGCAGCCAGTATTCAGGGATCGGATGGACCCAGTACTTC | CASSQYSGIGWTQYF | TRBV14 | - | TRBJ2-5 | -
TGTGCCATCAGTGCGCCGGGACTAGCAGAGCATGAGCAGTTCTTC | CAISAPGLAEHEQFF | TRBV10-3 | TRBD2 | TRBJ2-1 | few
TGCGCCAGCAGCCAAGTCCAGGGGCCAAAGACCCAGTACTTC | CASSQVQGPKTQYF | TRBV4-1 | - | TRBJ2-5 | -
TGCGCCAGCAGCCTCCAACAGGGGGCCGAGGACACTGAAGCTTTCTTT | CASSLQQGAEDTEAFF | TRBV5-1 | TRBD1 | TRBJ1-1 | -
TGCAGCGCCGGGACAGCGGAAGGCTACACCTTC | CSAGTAEGYTF | TRBV29-1 | TRBD1 | TRBJ1-2 | -
TGTGCCACCAGCAGAGATCGTGGGACAAGCTACGAGCAGTACTTC | CATSRDRGTSYEQYF | TRBV15 | - | TRBJ2-7 | -
TGCAGTGCTAACTCGAGGACTGGCGAGCAGTACTTC | CSANSRTGEQYF | TRBV20-1 | - | TRBJ2-7 | -
TGTGCCAGCAGCGTAGAAGAACGGGGAGACTACAATGAGCAGTTCTTC | CASSVEERGDYNEQFF | TRBV9 | - | TRBJ2-1 | few